Shown below are 3 T cell receptor beta chains from a single sample sequenced in a study of vaccination and CD4 T cells after COVID-19. Cultured CD4+ T-cell DNA underwent Oncomine TCR Beta short-read sequencing. TCRdb re-called the PCR reads through MiXCR, storing one row per CDR3 protein. The data hold roughly 17,000 distinct CDR3 sequences, with 60% observed a single time. These receptors are not linked to any known antigen. This sample's treatment: roughly nine-day PBMC culture with coronavirus spike peptide pools or control peptides (ViraFEST assay). The specimen was CD4+ T cells from blood, cultured in vitro. Source of these receptors: a human donor who had recovered from COVID-19.

The rearrangement links TRBV7-8 to TRBJ1-1; D is unresolved. CDR3 length: 16 amino acids. Germline lookup yields CDR1 SGHVS and CDR2 FQNEAQ. V gave up 1 base and J gave up 4 bases, with 16 bases separating them. The CDR3 here is CASSLVRVNGFTEAFF. The CDR3 nucleotides read TGTGCCAGCAGCTTAGTAAGGGTAAATGGGTTCACTGAAGCTTTCTTT.

This clonotype was detected only once. V and J are TRBV7-6 and TRBJ2-7, with TRBD2 matching over 12 bases. Germline lookup yields CDR1 SGHVS and CDR2 FNYEAQ. J lost 5 bases, V lost 5 bases, and 4 bases had no gene match. The CDR3 has 14 residues. The chain's CDR3 is CASSRLAGVHEQYF. Here the CDR3 DNA reads TGTGCCAGCAGCCGACTAGCGGGAGTCCACGAGCAGTACTTC.

This chain joins TRBV2 and TRBJ2-7; TRBD1 might be the D (6 bases). The CDR3 has 12 residues. CDR1 is SNHLY and CDR2 is FYNNEI in the germline V gene. Trimming removed 4 bases at V and 6 bases at J, with 10 bases between. The CDR3 bases are TGTGCCAGCAGTGTCAGAGGGGGCGAGCAGTACTTC. This sequence encodes CASSVRGGEQYF.